Listed here are 8 T cell receptor beta chains from one sample, sequenced in a study of OX40 agonist ivuxolimab in advanced cancers. Profiled with immunoSEQ multiplex PCR; TCRdb holds only in-frame clones, not every one. The data contain 60,000 to 80,000 clones, roughly four fifths of them singletons. This sample comprised CD4+ or CD8+ T cells sorted from blood, obtained in a trial of the OX40 agonist ivuxolimab. These receptors were obtained from an adult with an advanced solid tumor such as melanoma, head and neck, liver or kidney cancer.

The J gene is TRBJ1-3, the V gene TRBV19; perhaps TRBD1 as D (5 bases). The CDR3 is 17 residues long. Germline CDR1 reads LNHDA; CDR2 reads SQIVND (reference sequence). With 5 bases removed from V and 1 base from J, the gap between germline ends came to 18 bases. The CDR3 reads CASSAGTGLGSGNTIYF. CDR3 DNA: TGTGCCAGTAGTGCCGGGACGGGGCTTGGATCTGGAAACACCATATATTTT.

The rearrangement uses TRBV19 and TRBJ2-7; D not certain. The V gene's germline CDR1 is LNHDA and CDR2 SQIVND (reference sequence). Trimming removed 1 base from V and 2 bases from J, with 9 bases in between. The CDR3 runs 14 residues. As DNA, the CDR3 is TGTGCCAGTAGTATAGGTGTCAACCCCTACGAGCAGTACTTC. It specifies CASSIGVNPYEQYF.

The V gene is TRBV11-2, the J gene TRBJ1-6; D gene uncertain. Trimming stripped 4 bases from V and 1 base from J, with 8 bases between. The CDR3 is 15 amino acids. Germline CDR1 and CDR2: SGHAT and FQNNGV. The CDR3 here is CASSSRGSYNSPLHF. The CDR3 DNA sequence: TGTGCCAGCAGCTCCCGGGGATCCTATAATTCACCCCTCCACTTT.

V is TRBV21-1 and J is TRBJ2-1. TRBV21-1 is recorded as a pseudogene. The CDR3 length is 16 residues. CDR3 in amino acids: CASSKGRRGDDGEQFF. CDR3 sequence (DNA): TGTGCCAGCAGCAAAGGAAGACGGGGCGATGACGGTGAGCAGTTCTTC.

The chain uses TRBV5-1 and TRBJ2-7; 9 positions match TRBD2. V trimming: 1 base; J trimming: 2 bases; junction bases outside the gene matches: 13. The CDR3 spans 18 residues. The germline V gene encodes CDR1 SGHRS and CDR2 YFSETQ. CDR3 nucleotides: TGCGCCAGCAGCTTGATAGGCGGGGGGGCTCAAGGTCCCTACGAGCAGTACTTC. This codes for CASSLIGGGAQGPYEQYF.

This chain links TRBV9 with TRBJ2-1; D not certain. From germline, CDR1 is SGDLS and CDR2 YYNGEE. The CDR3 is 15 residues long. V lost 0 bases and J lost 4, with 11 bases in between. CDR3 sequence: CASSVVGDFYNEQFF. As DNA, the CDR3 is TGTGCCAGCAGCGTAGTTGGGGATTTTTACAATGAGCAGTTCTTC.

This clone was counted only a few times. V gene TRBV7-2 combines with J gene TRBJ1-1; no definite D call. V was pared by 2 bases and J by 0 bases, with 7 bases between. Germline V gene lookup returns CDR1 SGHTA and CDR2 FQGNSA. CDR3 length: 14 residues. The DNA of the CDR3 is TGTGCCAGCAGCTTATACAGCTTGAACACTGAAGCTTTCTTT. Its protein product is CASSLYSLNTEAFF.

The chain is built from TRBV19 and TRBJ2-7; weak D call: TRBD1 (6 bases). Germline CDR1 and CDR2: LNHDA and SQIVND (reference sequence). Trimming pared 3 bases from V and 0 bases from J, leaving 15 bases between. There are 16 residues in the CDR3. The CDR3 loop reads CASSIPRTDGSYEQYF. Written as DNA, the CDR3 is TGTGCCAGTAGTATTCCAAGGACAGACGGCTCCTACGAGCAGTACTTC.